This T cell receptor (beta chain) was captured in a study of blood T cell repertoires in COVID-19. Study as a whole: Material from acute and convalescent COVID-19 was sourced from the United States, Italy and Spain. In each case, the material was cDNA or gDNA derived from T cells, B-cell-depleted T cells, or PBMCs.

CDR1 MDHEN and CDR2 SYDVKM come from the germline V gene. V was pared by 8 bases and J by 3 bases, with 8 bases of the junction left unmatched. The CDR3 runs 15 residues. How the authors handled the data: The assay estimated nucleated cells by amplifying reference gene primers. TCRdb's table, derived via immunoSEQ multiplex PCR, lists solely in-frame clones and lacks some. From that table come the V and J calls and clone size; the DNA was used to work out D and trimming. The top ten clones hold around 20% of a sample with 60,000 to 75,000 clones, around 88% of them seen once. Sequencing was performed on peripheral blood. V is TRBV28 and J is TRBJ2-1, with TRBD1 matching 9 bases. The source is a woman of 80 years or more with acute or convalescent COVID-19. For the CDR3, the DNA is TGTGCCAGCTCCTCACCGGGACAGGGCTACAATGAGCAGTTCTTC. It encodes CASSSPGQGYNEQFF.